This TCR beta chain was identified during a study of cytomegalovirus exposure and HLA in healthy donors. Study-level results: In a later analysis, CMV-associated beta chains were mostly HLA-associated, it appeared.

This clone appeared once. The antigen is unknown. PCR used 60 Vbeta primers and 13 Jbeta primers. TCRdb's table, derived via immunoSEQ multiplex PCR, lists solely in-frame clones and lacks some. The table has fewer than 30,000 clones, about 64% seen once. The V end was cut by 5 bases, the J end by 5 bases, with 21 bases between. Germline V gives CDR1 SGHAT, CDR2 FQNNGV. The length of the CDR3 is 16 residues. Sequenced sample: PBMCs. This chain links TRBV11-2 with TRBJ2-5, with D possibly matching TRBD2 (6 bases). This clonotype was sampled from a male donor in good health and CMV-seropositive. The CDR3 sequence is CASSPWGGMGLETQYF. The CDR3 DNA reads TGTGCCAGCAGCCCTTGGGGCGGGATGGGTCTGGAGACCCAGTACTTC.